A single sample gave rise to the 2 T cell receptor beta chains below, sequenced in a study of control samples from healthy donors and cancer patients. Clones were read by immunoSEQ multiplex PCR, and TCRdb kept only the in-frame ones, dropping some. The sample contains about 120,000 clones, more than 75% of which appear only once. Sequencing was carried out using blood. All receptors come from a man aged 55 to 70 in good health.

This chain links TRBV18 with TRBJ1-4; the D gene is possibly TRBD1 (5 bases). CDR3 length equals 14 residues. Germline V lookup: CDR1 KGHSH, CDR2 LQKENI. Trimming stripped 10 bases from V and 3 bases from J, with 15 bases between. CDR3 sequence (DNA): TGTGCCATCGCCGCAGGGATGCCTAATGAAAAACTGTTTTTT. As protein: CAIAAGMPNEKLFF.

This clone was seen once. The chain has TRBV5-1 and TRBJ2-1; possible D gene TRBD1, 6 bases. The CDR3 has 14 residues. Germline V lookup: CDR1 SGHRS, CDR2 YFSETQ. V lost 4 bases, J lost 9 bases, and 17 bases lay in between. The CDR3 loop reads CASSTLPGVGEQFF. CDR3 DNA: TGCGCCAGCAGCACCCTCCCAGGGGTGGGTGAGCAGTTCTTC.